At least ten counts were recorded for the clone carrying this T cell receptor (beta chain). Its matching antigen is unknown. Tagging with unique molecular identifiers was applied to individual cDNA molecules. TCRdb used MiXCR to reprocess the 5' RACE reads, holding one entry per CDR3 protein. Of over 30,000 distinct CDR3 sequences listed, 5.7% are singletons. This entry belongs to a study of early T cells in non-severe SARS-CoV-2 infection. Study-level background: Sequenced material consisted of bulk RNA (from unsorted whole blood), and chains were unpaired. Study results and caveats: Matches to VDJdb favored anti-spike CD8 responses and missed private and CD4 specificities.

CDR3 length: 16 amino acids. Germline assignment: CDR1 SGHTA and CDR2 FQGNSA. Trimming took 5 bases from V and 7 from J, leaving 18 bases between them. V gene TRBV7-2 combines with J gene TRBJ1-6, with D possibly being TRBD1 (6 bases). This receptor was obtained from an adult who was a healthcare worker with PCR-confirmed SARS-CoV-2 infection or an uninfected control (not recorded which). The specimen sequenced was whole blood. The CDR3 reads CASSPAVGGLNSPLHF. The CDR3 DNA follows: TGTGCCAGCAGCCCCGCCGTCGGGGGGCTCAATTCACCCCTCCACTTT.